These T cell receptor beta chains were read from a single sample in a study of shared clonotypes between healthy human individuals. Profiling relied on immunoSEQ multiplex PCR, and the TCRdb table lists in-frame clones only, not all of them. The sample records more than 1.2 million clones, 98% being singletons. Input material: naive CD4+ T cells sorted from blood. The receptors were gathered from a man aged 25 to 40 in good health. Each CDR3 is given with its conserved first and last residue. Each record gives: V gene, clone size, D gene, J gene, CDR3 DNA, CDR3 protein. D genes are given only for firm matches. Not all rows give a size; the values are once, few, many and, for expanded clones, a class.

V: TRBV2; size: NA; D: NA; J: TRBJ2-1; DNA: TGTGCCAGCATCCTCCTTCCCAATTACAATGAGCAGTTCTTC; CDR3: CASILLPNYNEQFF
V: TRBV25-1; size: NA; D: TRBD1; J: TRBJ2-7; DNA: TGTGCCAGCAGTGAAGCAGGGGGCGAAGAGCAGTACTTC; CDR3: CASSEAGGEEQYF
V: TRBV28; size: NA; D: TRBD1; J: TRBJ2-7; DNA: TGTGCCAGCAGCTCCGGGACAGGGACCACCCAGCAGTACTTC; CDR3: CASSSGTGTTQQYF
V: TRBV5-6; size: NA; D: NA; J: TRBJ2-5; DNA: TGTGCCAGCAGCTTCGTCCAGGGCCAAGAGACCCAGTACTTC; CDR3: CASSFVQGQETQYF
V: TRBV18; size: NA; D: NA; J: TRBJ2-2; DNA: TGTGCCAGCTCACCACAGGGTAGGAACGCCGGGGAGCTGTTTTTT; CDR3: CASSPQGRNAGELFF
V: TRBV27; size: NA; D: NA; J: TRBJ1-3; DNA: TGTGCCAGTGGCGGATTGGGAAACACCATATATTTT; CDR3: CASGGLGNTIYF
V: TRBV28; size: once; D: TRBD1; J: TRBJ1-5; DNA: TGTGCCAGCAGTTCAACAGGGGGCCTCGGCAATCAGCCCCAGCATTTT; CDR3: CASSSTGGLGNQPQHF
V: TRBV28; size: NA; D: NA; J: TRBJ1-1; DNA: TGTGCCAGCGAAGGTTGGACTGAAGCTTTCTTT; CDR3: CASEGWTEAFF
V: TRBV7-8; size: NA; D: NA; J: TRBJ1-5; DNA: TGTGCCAGCAGTCCCACTCGGGGGTTCATTCAGCCCCAGCATTTT; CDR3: CASSPTRGFIQPQHF
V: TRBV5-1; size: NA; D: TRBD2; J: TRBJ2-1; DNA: TGCGCCAGCAAAGTGTGGGAGGGAGTGTTGAATGAGCAGTTCTTC; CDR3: CASKVWEGVLNEQFF
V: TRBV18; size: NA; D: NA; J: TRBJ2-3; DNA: TGTGCCAGCTCACTCGGGGCGCCGACAGATACGCAGTATTTT; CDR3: CASSLGAPTDTQYF
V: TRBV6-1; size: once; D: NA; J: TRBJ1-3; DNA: TGTGCCAGCAGTGAGTGGGGATCTGGAAACACCATATATTTT; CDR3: CASSEWGSGNTIYF
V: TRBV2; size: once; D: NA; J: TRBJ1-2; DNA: TGTGCCAGCGGACAGACGAACTATGGCTACACCTTC; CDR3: CASGQTNYGYTF
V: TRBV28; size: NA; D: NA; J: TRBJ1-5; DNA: TGTGCCAGCAGTTTAGCCCGGAGTAGCAATCAGCCCCAGCATTTT; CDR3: CASSLARSSNQPQHF
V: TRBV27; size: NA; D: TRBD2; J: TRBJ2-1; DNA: TGTGCCAGCAGTTTTCTATCACCTCTTTCAACCGGGACTAGGTTAAATGAGCAGTTCTTC; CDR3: CASSFLSPLSTGTRLNEQFF
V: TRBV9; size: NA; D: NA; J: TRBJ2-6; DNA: TGTGCCAGCAGCGGCCGTTCGGCTGGGGCGGCTGGGGCCAACGTCCTGACTTTC; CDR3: CASSGRSAGAAGANVLTF
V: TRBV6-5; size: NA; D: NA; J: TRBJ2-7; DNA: TGTGCCACCACCTTAGTTGACGAGCAGTACTTC; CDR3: CATTLVDEQYF
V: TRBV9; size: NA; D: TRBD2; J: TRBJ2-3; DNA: TGTGCCAGCAGCGTAGCATTAACTACTAGCGCAGGCACAGATACGCAGTATTTT; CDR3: CASSVALTTSAGTDTQYF
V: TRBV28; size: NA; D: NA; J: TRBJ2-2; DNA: TGTGCCAGCAGTTTAGGGGCCGGGACCCAAGGTTCCGGGGAGCTGTTTTTT; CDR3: CASSLGAGTQGSGELFF
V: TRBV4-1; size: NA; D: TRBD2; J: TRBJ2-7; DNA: TGCGCCAGCAGCCACAAAATGACTAGCGGGAGGGCCTACGAGCAGTACTTC; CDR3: CASSHKMTSGRAYEQYF
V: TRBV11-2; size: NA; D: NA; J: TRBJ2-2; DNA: TGTGCCAGCAGCCCCTCCTTTTGGGTAAACACCGGGGAGCTGTTTTTT; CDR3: CASSPSFWVNTGELFF
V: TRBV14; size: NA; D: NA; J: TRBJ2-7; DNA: TGTGCCAGCAGCAAAAGCGCAGGGATTGAACGCGAGCAGTACTTC; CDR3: CASSKSAGIEREQYF
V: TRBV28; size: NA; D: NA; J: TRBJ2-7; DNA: TGTGCCAGCAGTTTTACAGGGACGTACGAGCAGTACTTC; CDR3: CASSFTGTYEQYF
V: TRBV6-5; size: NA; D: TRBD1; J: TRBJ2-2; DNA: TGTGCCAGCAGTTACCAAACAGGGGTCAGCACCGGGGAGCTGTTTTTT; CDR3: CASSYQTGVSTGELFF
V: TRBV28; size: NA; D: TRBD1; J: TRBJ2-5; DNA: TGTGCCAGCAGGTCTCCGGGACAGGGTTTGAGGGAGACCCAGTACTTC; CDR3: CASRSPGQGLRETQYF
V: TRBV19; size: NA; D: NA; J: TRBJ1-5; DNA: TGTGCCAGTAATCGGTCAGGGGATCGCAATCAGCCCCAGCATTTT; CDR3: CASNRSGDRNQPQHF
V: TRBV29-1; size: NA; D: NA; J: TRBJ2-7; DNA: TGCAGCGTTGGACAGGACGCCTACGAGCAGTACTTC; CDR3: CSVGQDAYEQYF
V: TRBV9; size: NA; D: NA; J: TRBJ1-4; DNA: TGTGCCAGCAGCCTTTCCCTAAGTTCGGAAAAACTGTTTTTT; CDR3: CASSLSLSSEKLFF
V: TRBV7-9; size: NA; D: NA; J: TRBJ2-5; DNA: TGTGCCAGCAGCTTAGACAGGGCCGGGGAGACCCAGTACTTC; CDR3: CASSLDRAGETQYF